This entry features one T cell receptor (beta chain) sequence. The target antigen is unknown. The identical CDR3 is also encoded by other nucleotide sequences in the sample. Profiling relied on immunoSEQ multiplex PCR, and the TCRdb table lists in-frame clones only, not all of them. The sample holds about 26,000 clones, under 80% seen once. This sample was taken from a study of CD4 T cells in relation to SARS-CoV-2 and coronaviruses. CD4+ T cells from unexposed donors were obtained before the COVID-19 pandemic (2011-2018). The cells were cultured for under 13 days before CD4+ T cells were isolated. Unexposed-donor CD4+ T cells were probed with SARS-CoV-2 S/N and four cold-coronavirus spikes, cells permitting. Germline V gene sequence: CDR1 LGHDT, CDR2 YNNKEL (reference sequence). Germline trimming cut 3 bases from V and 6 bases from J; bases unmatched to any gene: 6. This CDR3 is built from 15 residues.

The sequenced material came from CD4+ T cells from PBMCs, cultured in vitro. The sequence derives from a human donor in good health. J is TRBJ2-3 and V is TRBV3-1 (or the pseudogene TRBV3-2), with 10 bases matching TRBD2. The CDR3 DNA follows: TGTGCCAGCAGCCAGGGGCTAGCGGGAGTGGATACGCAGTATTTT. Translation gives CASSQGLAGVDTQYF.